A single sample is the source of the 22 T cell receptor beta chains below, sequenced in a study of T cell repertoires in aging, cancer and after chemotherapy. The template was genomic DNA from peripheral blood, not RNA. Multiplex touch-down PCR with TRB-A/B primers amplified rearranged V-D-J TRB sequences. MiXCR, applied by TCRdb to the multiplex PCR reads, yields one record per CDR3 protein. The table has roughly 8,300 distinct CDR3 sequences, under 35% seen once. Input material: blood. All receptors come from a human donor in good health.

CDR3 nucleotides: TGTGCCAGCAGCAACCGGGGGACAGGCGCTCGTAATGAAAAACTGTTTTTT. Amino acid sequence: CASSNRGTGARNEKLFF. J is TRBJ1-4 and V is TRBV5-5; 8 nucleotides line up with TRBD1. Germline values: CDR1 SGHKS, CDR2 YYEKEE (reference sequence). CDR3 length equals 17 residues. The junction had 12 bases not matched to a gene; V was cut back by 4 bases and J by 4 bases.

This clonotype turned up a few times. CDR3 sequence: CSAGSQGEYEAFF. DNA for the CDR3: TGCAGTGCTGGATCACAGGGGGAATATGAAGCTTTCTTT. The rearrangement joins TRBV20-1 to TRBJ1-1; TRBD1 matches at 8 bases. Germline CDR1 reads DFQATT; CDR2 reads SNEGSKA (reference sequence). The CDR3 totals 13 residues. V dropped 5 bases and J dropped 7; count of bases not matched to a gene: 9.

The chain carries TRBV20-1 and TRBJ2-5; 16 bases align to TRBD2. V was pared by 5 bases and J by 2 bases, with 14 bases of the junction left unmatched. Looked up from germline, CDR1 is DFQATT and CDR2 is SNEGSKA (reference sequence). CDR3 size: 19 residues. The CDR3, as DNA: TGCAGTGCTCCATATAGTCTGGGACTAGCGGGGGGGGGACAAGAGACCCAGTACTTC. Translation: CSAPYSLGLAGGGQETQYF.

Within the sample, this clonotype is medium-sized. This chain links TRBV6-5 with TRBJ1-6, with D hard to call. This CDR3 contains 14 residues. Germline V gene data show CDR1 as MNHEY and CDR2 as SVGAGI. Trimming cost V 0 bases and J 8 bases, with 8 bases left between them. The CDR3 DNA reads TGTGCCAGCAGTTACTCTCTTTCGGATTCACCCCTCCACTTT. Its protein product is CASSYSLSDSPLHF.

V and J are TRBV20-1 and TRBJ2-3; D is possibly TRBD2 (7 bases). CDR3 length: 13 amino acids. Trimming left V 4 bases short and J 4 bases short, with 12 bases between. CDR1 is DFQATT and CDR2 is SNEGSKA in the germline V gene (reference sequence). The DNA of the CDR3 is TGCAGTGCTACCCACGGGGGGCCAGATACGCAGTATTTT. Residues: CSATHGGPDTQYF.

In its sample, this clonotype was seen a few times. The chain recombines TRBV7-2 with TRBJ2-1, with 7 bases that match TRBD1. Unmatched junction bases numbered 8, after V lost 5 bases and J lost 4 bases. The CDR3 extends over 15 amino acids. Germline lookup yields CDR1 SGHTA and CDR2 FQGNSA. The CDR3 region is CASSAQGFEYNEQFF. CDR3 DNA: TGTGCCAGCAGCGCACAGGGGTTCGAGTACAATGAGCAGTTCTTC.

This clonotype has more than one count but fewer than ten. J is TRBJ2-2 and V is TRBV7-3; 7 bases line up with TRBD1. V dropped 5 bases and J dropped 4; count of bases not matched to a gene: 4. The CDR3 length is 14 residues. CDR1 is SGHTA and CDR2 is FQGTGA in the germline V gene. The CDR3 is CASSLDRATGELFF. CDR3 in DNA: TGTGCCAGCAGCCTCGACAGGGCCACCGGGGAGCTGTTTTTT.

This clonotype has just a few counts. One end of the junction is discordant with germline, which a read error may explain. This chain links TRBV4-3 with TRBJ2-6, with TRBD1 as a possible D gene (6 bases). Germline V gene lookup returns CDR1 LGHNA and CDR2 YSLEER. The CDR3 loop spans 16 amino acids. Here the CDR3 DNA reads TGTGCCAGCAGCCAAGGACAGAGCTCTGGGGCCAACGTCCTGACTTTC. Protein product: CASSQGQSSGANVLTF.

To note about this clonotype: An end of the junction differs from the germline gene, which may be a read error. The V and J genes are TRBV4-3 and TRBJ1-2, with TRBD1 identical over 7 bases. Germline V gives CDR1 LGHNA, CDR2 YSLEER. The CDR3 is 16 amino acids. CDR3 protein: CSSSQDTGQNLYGYTF. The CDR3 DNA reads TGCTCCAGCAGCCAAGATACGGGACAGAACCTCTATGGCTACACCTTC.

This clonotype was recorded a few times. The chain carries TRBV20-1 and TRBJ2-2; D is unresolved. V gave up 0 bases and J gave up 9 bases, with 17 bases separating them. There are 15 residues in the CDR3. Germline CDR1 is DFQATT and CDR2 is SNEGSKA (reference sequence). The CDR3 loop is CSARDPLSPSRELFF. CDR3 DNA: TGCAGTGCTAGAGACCCCTTGAGCCCAAGCCGGGAGCTGTTTTTT.

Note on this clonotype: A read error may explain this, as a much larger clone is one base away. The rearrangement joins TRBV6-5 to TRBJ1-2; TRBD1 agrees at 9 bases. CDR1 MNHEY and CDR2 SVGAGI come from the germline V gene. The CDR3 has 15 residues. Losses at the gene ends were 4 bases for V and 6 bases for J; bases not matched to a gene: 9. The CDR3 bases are TGTGCCAGCAGTTCAAAACAGGGGGCAGGGCATGGCTACACCTTC. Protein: CASSSKQGAGHGYTF.

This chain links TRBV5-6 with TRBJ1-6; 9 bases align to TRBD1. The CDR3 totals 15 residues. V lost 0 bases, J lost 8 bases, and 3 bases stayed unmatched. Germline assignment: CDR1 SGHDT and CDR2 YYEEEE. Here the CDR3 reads CASSLAQGAYSPLHF. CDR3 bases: TGTGCCAGCAGCTTGGCACAGGGGGCTTATTCACCCCTCCACTTT.

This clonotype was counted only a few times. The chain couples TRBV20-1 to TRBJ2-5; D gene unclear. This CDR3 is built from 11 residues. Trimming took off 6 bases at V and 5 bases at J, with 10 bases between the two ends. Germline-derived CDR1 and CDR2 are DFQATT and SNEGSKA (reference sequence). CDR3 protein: CSALGGETQYF. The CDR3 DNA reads TGCAGTGCGTTGGGTGGGGAGACCCAGTACTTC.

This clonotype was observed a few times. The CDR3 DNA follows: TGTGCCATCAGTGAAGCCCGAAACACCATATATTTT. Residues: CAISEARNTIYF. V and J are TRBV10-3 and TRBJ1-3; D not resolved. CDR3 size: 12 residues. Per the germline V gene, CDR1 is ENHRY and CDR2 is SYGVKD. The V end was cut by 3 bases, the J end by 5 bases, with 5 bases between.

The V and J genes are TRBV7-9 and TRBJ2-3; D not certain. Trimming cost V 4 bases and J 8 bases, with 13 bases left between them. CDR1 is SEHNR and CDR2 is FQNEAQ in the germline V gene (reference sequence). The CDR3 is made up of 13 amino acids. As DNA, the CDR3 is TGTGCCAGCAGCTCGGGTCCGAGAGTTACGCAGTATTTT. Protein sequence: CASSSGPRVTQYF. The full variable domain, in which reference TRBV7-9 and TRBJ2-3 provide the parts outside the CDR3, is DTGVSQNPRHKITKRGQNVTFRCDPISEHNRLYWYRQTLGQGPEFLTYFQNEAQLEKSRLLSDRFSAERPKGSFSTLEIQRTEQGDSAMYLCASSSGPRVTQYFGPGTRLTVL.

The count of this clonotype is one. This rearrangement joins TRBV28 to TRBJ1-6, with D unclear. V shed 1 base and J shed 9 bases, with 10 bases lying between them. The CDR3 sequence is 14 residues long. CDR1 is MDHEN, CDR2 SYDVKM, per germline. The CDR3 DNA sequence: TGTGCCAGCAGTTTATTACAGCTTAGTTCACCCCTCCACTTT. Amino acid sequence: CASSLLQLSSPLHF.

The CDR3 bases are TGTGCCAGCAGTATTCAGGGACAGGTAGCCGAGCAGTACTTC. This translates into CASSIQGQVAEQYF. V gene TRBV6-5 combines with J gene TRBJ2-7, with 8 bases identical to TRBD1. J gave up 6 bases and V 5 bases, and 9 bases lay outside the gene matches. Germline V gives CDR1 MNHEY, CDR2 SVGAGI. This CDR3 region has 14 residues.

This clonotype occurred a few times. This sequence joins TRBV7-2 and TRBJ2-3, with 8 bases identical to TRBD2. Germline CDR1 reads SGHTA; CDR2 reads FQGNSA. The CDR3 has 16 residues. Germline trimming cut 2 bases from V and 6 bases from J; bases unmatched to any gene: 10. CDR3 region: CASSLWVAGTEDTQYF. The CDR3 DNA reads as TGTGCCAGCAGCTTATGGGTAGCGGGGACTGAGGATACGCAGTATTTT.

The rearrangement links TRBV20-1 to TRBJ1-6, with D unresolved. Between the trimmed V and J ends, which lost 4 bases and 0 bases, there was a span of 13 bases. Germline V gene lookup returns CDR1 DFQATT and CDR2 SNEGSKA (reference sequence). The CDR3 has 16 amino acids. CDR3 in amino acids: CSATGEGGSYNSPLHF. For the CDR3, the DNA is TGCAGTGCTACCGGGGAGGGCGGCTCCTATAATTCACCCCTCCACTTT.

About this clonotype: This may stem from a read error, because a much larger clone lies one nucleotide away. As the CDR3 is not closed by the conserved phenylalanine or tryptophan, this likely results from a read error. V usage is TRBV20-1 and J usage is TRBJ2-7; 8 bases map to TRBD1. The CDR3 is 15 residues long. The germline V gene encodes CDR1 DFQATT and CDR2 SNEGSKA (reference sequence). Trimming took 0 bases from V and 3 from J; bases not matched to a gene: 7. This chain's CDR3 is CSARDPGTGYYEQYS. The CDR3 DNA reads TGCAGTGCTAGAGATCCAGGGACAGGTTACTACGAGCAGTACTCC.

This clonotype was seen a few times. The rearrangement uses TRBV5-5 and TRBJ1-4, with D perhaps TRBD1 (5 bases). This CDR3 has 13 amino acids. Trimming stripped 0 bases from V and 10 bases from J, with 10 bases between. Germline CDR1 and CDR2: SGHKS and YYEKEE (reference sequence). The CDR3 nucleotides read TGTGCCAGCAGCTTGGGTGGGGGGGGAAAACTGTTTTTT. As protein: CASSLGGGGKLFF.

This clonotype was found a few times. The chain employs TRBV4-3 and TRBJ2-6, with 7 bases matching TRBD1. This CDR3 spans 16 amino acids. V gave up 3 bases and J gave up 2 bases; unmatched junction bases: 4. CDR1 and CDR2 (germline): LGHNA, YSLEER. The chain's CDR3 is CASSQTDRAGANVLTF. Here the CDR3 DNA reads TGCGCCAGCAGCCAGACTGACAGGGCTGGGGCCAACGTCCTGACTTTC.